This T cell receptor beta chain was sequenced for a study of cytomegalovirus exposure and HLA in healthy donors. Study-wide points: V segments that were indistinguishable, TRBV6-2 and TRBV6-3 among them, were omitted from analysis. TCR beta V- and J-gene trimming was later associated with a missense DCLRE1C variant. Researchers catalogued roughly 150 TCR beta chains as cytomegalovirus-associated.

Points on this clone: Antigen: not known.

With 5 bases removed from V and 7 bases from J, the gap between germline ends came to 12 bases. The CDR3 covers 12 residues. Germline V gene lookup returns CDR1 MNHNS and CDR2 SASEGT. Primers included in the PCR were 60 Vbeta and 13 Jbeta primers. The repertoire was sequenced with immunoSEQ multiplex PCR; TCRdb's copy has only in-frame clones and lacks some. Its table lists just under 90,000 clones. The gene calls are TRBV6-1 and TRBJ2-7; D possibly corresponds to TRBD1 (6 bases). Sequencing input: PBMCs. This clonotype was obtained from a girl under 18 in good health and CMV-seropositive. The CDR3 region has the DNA TGTGCCAGCAGTAACAGGGTGGAGGAGCAGTACGTC. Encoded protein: CASSNRVEEQYV.